These T cell receptor beta chains were read from a single sample in a study of T cells in Graves' hyperthyroidism and ophthalmopathy. From the multiplex PCR reads, TCRdb called clonotypes with MiXCR, one entry per CDR3 protein. The sample holds around 690,000 distinct CDR3 sequences, about 20% seen once. Sequenced: blood. The receptors were sampled from a man between 25 and 39 years old with Graves' ophthalmopathy. Both conserved end residues are part of each CDR3. The order of the fields is CDR3 DNA, CDR3 protein, V gene, J gene, clone size, D gene. D genes are given only for firm matches. The listing skips clone size in some rows; elsewhere it reads once, few, many or a size class.

TGTGCCAGCTCACCCCTTATGGGAATGAACACTGAAGCTTTCTTT	CASSPLMGMNTEAFF	TRBV18	TRBJ1-1	many	.
TGCAGTGCTAGTGAGATAGGCTATAATGAAGCTTTCTTT	CSASEIGYNEAFF	TRBV20-1	TRBJ1-1	many	.
TGTGCCAGCAGTGACCGGGACAGGGGAAAAGAGACCCAGTACTTC	CASSDRDRGKETQYF	TRBV4-2	TRBJ2-5	.	TRBD1
TGTGCCAGCAGCTCCGGACAGGGCACTGAAGCTTTCTTT	CASSSGQGTEAFF	TRBV3-1	TRBJ1-1	many	TRBD1
TGCGCCAGCAGCTTGGTCGGGTGGTACGATGAGCAGTTCTTC	CASSLVGWYDEQFF	TRBV5-1	TRBJ2-1	many	.
TGTGTCAGCAGTTTAGCCGGGAACACTGAAGCTTTCTTT	CVSSLAGNTEAFF	TRBV28	TRBJ1-1	.	.
TGTGCCAGCAGGGGTGCGCGGGAGGGCCTCTACGAGCAGTACTTC	CASRGAREGLYEQYF	TRBV28	TRBJ2-7	.	TRBD2
TGTGCCAGCAGTACCCTCGAGGAGGGCTACCACGAGCAGTACTTC	CASSTLEEGYHEQYF	TRBV27	TRBJ2-7	.	.
TGTGCCAGCAGCCCCCAGACAGCTCCCGCCTACGAGCAGTACTTC	CASSPQTAPAYEQYF	TRBV7-6	TRBJ2-7	few	.
TGCGCCAGCAGCTCCCTAGCGACAGTCCGCACAGATACGCAGTATTTT	CASSSLATVRTDTQYF	TRBV5-1	TRBJ2-3	few	.
TGTGCCAGCACCCTGGACCGCCGCCTTAGTCAAGCGGGAGCTCTCAATGAGCAGTTCTTC	CASTLDRRLSQAGALNEQFF	TRBV2	TRBJ2-1	few	TRBD2
TGTGCCAGCAGCGTAGGACAGGGCGACTACGAGCAGTACTTC	CASSVGQGDYEQYF	TRBV9	TRBJ2-7	.	TRBD1
TGTGCCAGCAGCTTAGGACTAGCGGGACCGCTTGACGAGCAGTACTTC	CASSLGLAGPLDEQYF	TRBV11-3	TRBJ2-7	few	TRBD2
TGTGCCAGCAATTTAGCGGGAGGTGGCTACGAGCAGTACTTC	CASNLAGGGYEQYF	TRBV6-2/TRBV6-3	TRBJ2-7	many	TRBD2
TGTGCCAGCAGCTCACAGGGGAGAAGGACTGAAGCTTTCTTT	CASSSQGRRTEAFF	TRBV28	TRBJ1-1	many	TRBD1
TGTGCCAGCAGCTTAGGGGAGGGGGGGGGCGCCACCGGGGAGCTGATTTTT	CASSLGEGGGATGELIF	TRBV7-2	TRBJ2-2	few	.
TGCAGCGTCCCTAGCGGGAATAACAATGAGCAGTTCTTC	CSVPSGNNNEQFF	TRBV29-1	TRBJ2-1	few	TRBD2
TGTGCCAGCAGCGTAGGTGGTAAGTTGACCTACGAGCAGTACTTC	CASSVGGKLTYEQYF	TRBV9	TRBJ2-7	.	.
TGTGCCACCAGCAACCGGGACTATGGGAATCGGGAGCTGTTTTTT	CATSNRDYGNRELFF	TRBV15	TRBJ2-2	.	TRBD2
TGTGCCACCAGTTTTGTCAAAAAGGGCAGGAGGGAGACCCAGTACTTC	CATSFVKKGRRETQYF	TRBV27	TRBJ2-5	.	.
TGCGCCAGCAGCTTGGAAGGGTACGGGGCCAACGTCCTGACTTTC	CASSLEGYGANVLTF	TRBV5-1	TRBJ2-6	many	.
TGTGCCAGCAGCCAGTCAGAGAACACTGAAGCTTTCTTT	CASSQSENTEAFF	TRBV4-2	TRBJ1-1	few	.
TGTGCCAGCACAGAGGGAGAGACCCAGTACTTC	CASTEGETQYF	TRBV6-2/TRBV6-3	TRBJ2-5	.	.
TGCAGTGCTAAATTTGCGGGACGGATGAACACTGAAGCTTTCTTT	CSAKFAGRMNTEAFF	TRBV20-1	TRBJ1-1	.	.
TGTGCCAGCAGCTTAATTCCGGGACTAGGGACCGGGGAGCTGTTTTTT	CASSLIPGLGTGELFF	TRBV7-2	TRBJ2-2	few	TRBD2
TGCAGTGTCTTGGGACAGGGGTACAATGAGCAGTTCTTC	CSVLGQGYNEQFF	TRBV20-1	TRBJ2-1	many	TRBD1
TGTGCCAGCACCCCGGCAAGACTACGGGAGCTGTTTTTT	CASTPARLRELFF	TRBV6-2/TRBV6-3	TRBJ2-2	.	.
TGTGCCAGCAGCATCGGGACTGACTTAGCTAACTATGGCTACACCTTC	CASSIGTDLANYGYTF	TRBV13	TRBJ1-2	.	.